This is a list of T cell receptor beta chains from one sample in a study of blood T cell repertoires in COVID-19. Produced via immunoSEQ multiplex PCR; TCRdb's table is partial and in-frame only. The sample contains around 100,000 clones, roughly nine tenths of which appear only once. The sample taken for sequencing was peripheral blood. These receptors all stem from a man between 45 and 60 years old with active COVID-19. CDR3s include the opening cysteine and the closing phenylalanine or tryptophan. The D gene is left open where the match is weak. Not every row has a clone size; where given, it reads once, few, many or a size class.

>.|TRBJ1-3|TRBV6-6|.
TGTGCCAGCAGTTACGGCAGGGGCTTGCCTGGAAACACCATATATTTT
CASSYGRGLPGNTIYF
>.|TRBJ1-5|TRBV18|TRBD1
TGTGCCAGCTCACGGGACAGGGATCAGCCCCAGCATTTT
CASSRDRDQPQHF
>.|TRBJ2-2|TRBV6-5|TRBD2
TGTGCCAGCAGTTACCAGCGGGGATACACCGGGGAGCTGTTTTTT
CASSYQRGYTGELFF
>.|TRBJ2-1|TRBV19|TRBD2
TGTGCCAGTAAACACCGTCCAGGACTAGCAGCTTACAATGAGCAGTTCTTC
CASKHRPGLAAYNEQFF
>once|TRBJ1-3|TRBV5-1|.
TGCGCCAGCAGCCCCGACAGTAACTCTGGAAACACCATATATTTT
CASSPDSNSGNTIYF
>.|TRBJ1-2|TRBV15|.
TGTGCCACCAGCAGAGCAAGGACAGAGACCTACTATGGCTACACCTTC
CATSRARTETYYGYTF
>once|TRBJ2-5|TRBV7-6|TRBD1
TGTGCCAGCAGCTTAGGGGCAGGGGGCACCCAAGAGACCCAGTACTTC
CASSLGAGGTQETQYF
>.|TRBJ2-3|TRBV5-3|.
TGTGCCAGAAGCTTGGATGGGTCCTTACCAAGCCTCCTCAGGGCCGACACAGATACGCAGTATTTT
CARSLDGSLPSLLRADTDTQYF
>.|TRBJ1-5|TRBV19|TRBD1
TGTGCCAGTAGTATAGAACCGGGACAGGGACGCGATCAGCCCCAGCATTTT
CASSIEPGQGRDQPQHF
>.|TRBJ1-2|TRBV12-2|.
TGTGCAAGTCGCCTCTTACGGGTCCACTATGGCTACACCTTC
CASRLLRVHYGYTF
>.|TRBJ1-4|TRBV5-1|.
TGCGCCAGCAGCGACTCCGGGACCGGGGGTGAAAAACTGTTTTTT
CASSDSGTGGEKLFF
>.|TRBJ2-5|TRBV6-5|TRBD2
TGTGCCAGCAGTCCCCGGGTGGGGGGGGTAGAGACCCAGTACTTC
CASSPRVGGVETQYF
>.|TRBJ1-1|TRBV30|.
TGTGCCTGGAGTGTTGACAGGATGAACACTGAAGCTTTCTTT
CAWSVDRMNTEAFF
>few|TRBJ2-3|TRBV4-2|.
TGTGCCAGCAGCCAAGTCTCCCGGGGAGGAGATAGCACAGATACGCAGTATTTT
CASSQVSRGGDSTDTQYF
>.|TRBJ1-2|TRBV6-5|TRBD1
TGTGCCAGCAGTCCGGGGGACAGTAACATTTATGGCTACACCTTC
CASSPGDSNIYGYTF
>.|TRBJ2-1|TRBV7-3|.
TGTGCCAGCAGCTTTTGGCCCTCCCCCTACAATGAGCAGTTCTTC
CASSFWPSPYNEQFF
>.|TRBJ1-5|TRBV6-1|TRBD1
TGTGCCAGCAGTGAAGCTCGCAGGACAGGCAACCAGCCCCAGCATTTT
CASSEARRTGNQPQHF
>.|TRBJ2-1|TRBV21-1|.
TGTGCCAGCAGCAGGGCGGGAGGGGTCTACAATGAGCAGTTCTTC
CASSRAGGVYNEQFF
>.|TRBJ2-1|TRBV30|TRBD2
TGTGCCTGGAGTGTAGGTAGCGGGAGAGGAAATGAGCAGTTCTTC
CAWSVGSGRGNEQFF
>.|TRBJ1-5|TRBV10-3|.
TGTGCCATCAGTGAGTCGACAGAAACTAATCAGCCCCAGCATTTT
CAISESTETNQPQHF
>.|TRBJ1-5|TRBV4-1|.
TGCGCCAGCAGCCTCCAGATCCAGGGAAGCAATCAGCCCCAGCATTTT
CASSLQIQGSNQPQHF
>.|TRBJ1-5|TRBV6-1|.
TGTGCCAGCAGTGAAATCGGGGGGCGGGGGAGCAATCAGCCCCAGCATTTT
CASSEIGGRGSNQPQHF
>.|TRBJ2-1|TRBV5-1|TRBD1
TGCGCCAGCAGCTTGGAGGTAGGGACAGGGGTCGATGAGCAGTTCTTC
CASSLEVGTGVDEQFF
>.|TRBJ2-5|TRBV5-1|TRBD1
TGCGCCAGCAGCTTGGAAGGGACAGGGGTGGAGACCCAGTACTTC
CASSLEGTGVETQYF
>.|TRBJ1-1|TRBV5-1|TRBD1
TGCGCCAGCAGACATGGACAGGTCCCGAACACTGAAGCTTTCTTT
CASRHGQVPNTEAFF
>.|TRBJ2-1|TRBV18|TRBD2
TGTGCCAGCTCACCATCGACGAGCGGGGAAACTTCTGAGCAGTTCTTC
CASSPSTSGETSEQFF
>.|TRBJ2-4|TRBV7-2|.
TGTGCCAGCAGCTTTCGACACGTACGAGCCAAAAACATTCAGTACTTC
CASSFRHVRAKNIQYF
>.|TRBJ1-2|TRBV7-2|TRBD1
TGTGCCAGCAGCCCCACCGGGACAGGGAATAACTATGGCTACACCTTC
CASSPTGTGNNYGYTF
>.|TRBJ1-4|TRBV4-1|TRBD1
TGCGCCAGCAGCCGGGGCGACAGGGATGAAAAACTGTTTTTT
CASSRGDRDEKLFF
>.|TRBJ2-1|TRBV11-3|TRBD2
TGTGCCAGCCTCCGGACTAGCGGGAGACGGTCCTACAATGAGCAGTTCTTC
CASLRTSGRRSYNEQFF
>.|TRBJ2-1|TRBV7-9|.
TGTGCCAGCAGCCCCCGGTCCGCCGCCCAGCAGTTCTTC
CASSPRSAAQQFF
>once|TRBJ2-3|TRBV11-3|TRBD2
TGTGCCAGCAGCAACCCTAGCGGAAGAGGCCTTAGCACAGATACGCAGTATTTT
CASSNPSGRGLSTDTQYF
>.|TRBJ1-4|TRBV11-2|.
TGTGCCAGCAGCCCCGGGTGGGGGCTCAATGAAAAACTGTTTTTT
CASSPGWGLNEKLFF
>.|TRBJ1-6|TRBV2|TRBD1
TGTGCCAGCACCATCTGGACAGGTTCCTCTTCACCCCTCCACTTT
CASTIWTGSSSPLHF
>.|TRBJ1-4|TRBV2|TRBD1
TGTGCCAGCAGTGAAGGGACAGGTTTATATGAAAAACTGTTTTTT
CASSEGTGLYEKLFF
>once|TRBJ2-5|TRBV11-2|TRBD2
TGTGCCAGCAGCTTAGGGACTAGCGGGGGGCAAGAGACCCAGTACTTC
CASSLGTSGGQETQYF
>once|TRBJ2-1|TRBV12-3/TRBV12-4|.
TGTGCCAGCAGTTTCCAACTAGTGAATGAGCAGTTCTTC
CASSFQLVNEQFF